This paragraph covers one T cell receptor (beta chain) sequence. Trimming cost V 2 bases and J 3 bases; bases outside gene matches: 4. Per the germline V gene, CDR1 is MNHNY and CDR2 is SVGAGI (reference sequence). This CDR3 region has 15 residues. The entry originates in a study of blood T cell repertoires in COVID-19. On the study more broadly: PBMCs, B-cell-depleted T cells, or T cells provided the cDNA or gDNA that made up the material.

Per the study methods: By means of reference gene primer amplification, nucleated cell counts were estimated. TCRdb's copy holds only in-frame clones and misses some; the assay was immunoSEQ multiplex PCR. Clone size and the V and J calls come from that table; the DNA yielded D and trimming. The sample consists of about 210,000 clones, 89% of them appearing once. The sequencing sample was made of peripheral blood. The chain is built from TRBV6-6 and TRBJ1-3, with 7 bases aligning to TRBD1. This clonotype was sampled from a middle-aged woman with acute or convalescent COVID-19. The CDR3 DNA reads TGTGCCAGCAGTTACGCCCAGGGGGGTGGAAACACCATATATTTT. It encodes CASSYAQGGGNTIYF.